Listed here are 15 T cell receptor beta chains from one sample, sequenced in a study of T cells after posttransplantation cyclophosphamide. Measured with immunoSEQ multiplex PCR; TCRdb has only the in-frame clones, and not every one. The table has roughly 4,600 clones, around 80% seen once. Controls had myeloablative marrow grafts with methotrexate and calcineurin inhibitor, sampled at 1 year. The specimen comprised PBMCs, sampled after an allogeneic stem cell transplant with a calcineurin inhibitor and methotrexate. These receptors came from a male patient aged 35-50 years who received an allogeneic stem cell transplant from an unrelated donor, was CMV-positive, and had chronic GVHD only. Some T cells may originate from the graft donor.

The chain couples TRBV5-6 to TRBJ2-7, with TRBD2 identical over 9 bases. After removal of 0 bases from V and 2 bases from J, the junction contained 3 bases not matched to a gene. The CDR3 sequence is 15 residues long. Germline V gene sequence: CDR1 SGHDT, CDR2 YYEEEE. The CDR3 DNA follows: TGTGCCAGCAGCTTGGAGGCTAGCGGGGCCTACGAGCAGTACTTC. This encodes CASSLEASGAYEQYF.

The genes are TRBV27 and TRBJ2-7; TRBD2 matches at 9 bases. CDR3 length: 15 amino acids. Germline V gene sequence: CDR1 MNHEY, CDR2 SMNVEV (reference sequence). The ends lost 2 bases at V and 3 bases at J; junction bases unmatched: 5. The CDR3 coding sequence is TGTGCCAGCAGTTTAGCGGGAGGGCCATTCTACGAGCAGTACTTC. This sequence encodes CASSLAGGPFYEQYF.

This chain joins TRBV30 and TRBJ2-2; 9 nucleotides align to TRBD1. The V and J ends lost 2 bases and 5 bases, in that order; junction bases with no gene match: 6. The CDR3 runs 15 residues. The germline CDR1 and CDR2 sequences are GTSNPN and SVGIG (reference sequence). The CDR3: CAWSIRQGVTGELFF. The CDR3 nucleotides read TGTGCCTGGAGTATTCGACAGGGGGTAACCGGGGAGCTGTTTTTT. The full variable domain, with the rest looked up from reference TRBV30 and TRBJ2-2, is SQTIHQWPATLVQPVGSPLSLECTVEGTSNPNLYWYRQAAGRGLQLLFYSVGIGQISSEVPQNLSASRPQDRQFILSSKKLLLSDSGFYLCAWSIRQGVTGELFFGEGSRLTVL.

This chain joins TRBV5-4 and TRBJ2-5; the match to TRBD1 covers 8 bases. Germline V gene data show CDR1 as SGHNT and CDR2 as YYREEE (reference sequence). With 4 bases clipped from V and 0 bases from J, the junction kept 8 bases outside the gene matches. The CDR3 has 16 residues. The CDR3 reads CASSDGQGPYQETQYF. The CDR3, as DNA: TGTGCCAGCAGCGATGGACAGGGACCCTACCAAGAGACCCAGTACTTC.

The chain joins TRBV5-1 to TRBJ2-4; a weak D match, TRBD1 (6 bases). V was trimmed by 2 bases and J by 8 bases, leaving 14 bases between them. This CDR3 has 14 residues. Germline V gene lookup returns CDR1 SGHRS and CDR2 YFSETQ. The CDR3 here is CASSFSRQADIQYF. CDR3 DNA: TGCGCCAGCAGCTTCAGCCGACAGGCCGACATTCAGTACTTC.

The table lists this clone with a count of one. The chain combines TRBV6-5 with TRBJ1-3, with D perhaps TRBD1 (5 bases). With 4 bases removed from V and 0 bases from J, the gap between germline ends came to 13 bases. The CDR3 loop spans 16 amino acids. Germline-derived CDR1 and CDR2 are MNHEY and SVGAGI. In DNA, the CDR3 is TGTGCCAGCAGTTCCCTGGGACTCGTCTCTGGAAACACCATATATTTT. Residues: CASSSLGLVSGNTIYF.

V usage is TRBV4-2 and J usage is TRBJ1-1; D is undetermined. Germline assignment: CDR1 LGHNA and CDR2 YNFKEQ. This CDR3 spans 14 amino acids. V lost 1 base and J 1 base, leaving 7 bases between the germline ends. CDR3 region: CASSQGNRNTEAFF. The CDR3 DNA is TGTGCCAGCAGCCAAGGGAACAGGAACACTGAAGCTTTCTTT.

This clone was observed a handful of times. The chain has TRBV6-6 and TRBJ1-2, with D hard to call. The CDR3 is 13 residues long. The V end lost 2 bases, the J end lost 5 bases, and 9 bases lay between the germline ends. Per germline, CDR1 MNHNY and CDR2 SVGAGI (reference sequence). As DNA, the CDR3 is TGTGCCAGCAGTTACAACAGAGAATATGGCTACACCTTC. It codes for CASSYNREYGYTF.

This chain uses TRBV4-1 with TRBJ2-1; tentative D call: TRBD1 (5 bases). This CDR3 contains 15 residues. Trimming took 1 base from V and 4 from J, leaving 11 bases between them. Germline CDR1 is MGHRA and CDR2 is YSYEKL. CDR3 loop: CASSQVWGLYNEQFF. The CDR3 DNA reads as TGCGCCAGCAGCCAAGTATGGGGCCTATACAATGAGCAGTTCTTC.

This chain joins TRBV11-3 and TRBJ2-5, with 7 positions matching TRBD2. V trimming: 3 bases; J trimming: 1 base; junction bases outside the gene matches: 11. CDR1 and CDR2 from the germline V gene are SGHNT and YENEEA. CDR3 length equals 17 residues. The CDR3 reads CASSFEGLAEFQETQYF. In DNA, the CDR3 is TGTGCCAGCAGCTTTGAAGGGCTAGCGGAGTTCCAAGAGACCCAGTACTTC.

The V gene is TRBV15, the J gene TRBJ1-5; no reliable D call. The germline CDR1 and CDR2 sequences are LNHNV and YYDKDF (reference sequence). The CDR3 contains 13 residues. The V end lost 0 bases, the J end lost 4 bases, and 4 bases lay between the germline ends. The CDR3 DNA sequence: TGTGCCACCAGCAGAGATATTAATCAGCCCCAGCATTTT. Translating gives CATSRDINQPQHF.

The chain couples TRBV6-5 to TRBJ2-3; D is unresolved. Trimming took off 0 bases at V and 5 bases at J, with 6 bases between the two ends. Germline loops: CDR1 MNHEY, CDR2 SVGAGI. The CDR3 runs to 13 residues. CDR3 amino acids: CASSYSFRDTQYF. The CDR3 coding sequence is TGTGCCAGCAGTTACTCGTTTAGAGATACGCAGTATTTT.

A single count supports this clone. The rearrangement links TRBV5-1 to TRBJ1-1; D might be TRBD1 (6 bases). The germline V and J ends were trimmed by 1 base and 1 base, with 14 bases remaining between them. The CDR3 runs 16 residues. CDR1 is SGHRS, CDR2 YFSETQ, per germline. The CDR3 DNA follows: TGCGCCAGCAGCTTGATCCCGGGACACAAGAACACTGAAGCTTTCTTT. Translated, it gives CASSLIPGHKNTEAFF.

The chain couples TRBV30 to TRBJ1-5, with D uncertain. The CDR3 contains 13 residues. V was clipped by 1 base and J by 6 bases, with 10 bases between them. CDR1 GTSNPN and CDR2 SVGIG come from the germline V gene (reference sequence). CDR3 region: CAWSAGVIQPQHF. The CDR3 nucleotides read TGTGCCTGGAGTGCCGGAGTTATTCAGCCCCAGCATTTT. The full variable domain, rest sourced from reference TRBV30 and TRBJ1-5, is SQTIHQWPATLVQPVGSPLSLECTVEGTSNPNLYWYRQAAGRGLQLLFYSVGIGQISSEVPQNLSASRPQDRQFILSSKKLLLSDSGFYLCAWSAGVIQPQHFGDGTRLSIL.

J is TRBJ2-1 and V is TRBV7-6; 9 positions agree with TRBD2. Germline-derived CDR1 and CDR2 are SGHVS and FNYEAQ. This CDR3 is built from 16 residues. The V gene end was trimmed by 3 bases and the J gene end by 10 bases; junction bases not matched to a gene: 13. DNA of the CDR3: TGTGCCAGCAGCTTGGCGGGTAGCGGGAGCCCCAGAGAGCAGTTCTTC. Its protein product is CASSLAGSGSPREQFF.